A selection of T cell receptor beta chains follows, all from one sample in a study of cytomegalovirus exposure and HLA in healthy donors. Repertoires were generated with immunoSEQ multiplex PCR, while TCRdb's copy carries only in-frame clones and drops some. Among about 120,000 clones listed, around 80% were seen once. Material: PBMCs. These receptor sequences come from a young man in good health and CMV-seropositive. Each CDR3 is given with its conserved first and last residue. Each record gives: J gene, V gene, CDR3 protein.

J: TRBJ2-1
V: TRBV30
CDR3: CAWSEMGEGRNNEQFF

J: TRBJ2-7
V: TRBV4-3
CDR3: CASSSREARGEQYF

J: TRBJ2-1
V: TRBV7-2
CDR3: CASSLEGYTGVEQFF

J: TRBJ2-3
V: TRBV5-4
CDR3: CAVTGGRTSTDTQYF

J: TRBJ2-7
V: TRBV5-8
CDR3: CASSWGPTSYEQYF

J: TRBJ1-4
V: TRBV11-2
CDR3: CASSWGGSNEKLFF

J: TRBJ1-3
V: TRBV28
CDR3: CASSSPQGAVGNTIYF

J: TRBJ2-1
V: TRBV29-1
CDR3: CSGRTSGASSYNEQFF

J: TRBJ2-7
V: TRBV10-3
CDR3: CAISGTSSYEQYF

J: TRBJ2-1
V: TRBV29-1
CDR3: CSVESPRTSGLYEQFF

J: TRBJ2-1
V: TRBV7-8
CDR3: CASSLASLAGGQGEQFF

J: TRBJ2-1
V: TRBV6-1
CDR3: CASSEPTSLGGGYNEQFF

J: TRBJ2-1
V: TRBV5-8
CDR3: CASSRGLAGGPLYNEQFF

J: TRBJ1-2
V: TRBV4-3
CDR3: CASSQDPPPGDRYTF

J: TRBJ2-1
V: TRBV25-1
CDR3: CASGASQQFF

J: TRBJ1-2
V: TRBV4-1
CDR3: CASSQAQGYGYGYTF

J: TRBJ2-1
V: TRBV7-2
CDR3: CASSSGLAGLHEQFF

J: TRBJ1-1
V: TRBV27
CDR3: CASSTGHTEAFF

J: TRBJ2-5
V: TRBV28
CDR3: CASSSPALEETQYF

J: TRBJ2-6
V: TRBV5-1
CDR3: CASSLVGISVSGANVLTF

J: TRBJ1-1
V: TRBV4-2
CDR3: CASSQEGQGGTEAFF

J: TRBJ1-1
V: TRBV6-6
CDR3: CASSPRAPNTEAFF

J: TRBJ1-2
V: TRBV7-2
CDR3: CASSPTAPVRGGGYTF

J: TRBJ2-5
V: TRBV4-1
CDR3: CASSPLTSGSSQETQYF

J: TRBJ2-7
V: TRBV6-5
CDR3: CASSYGRGRGYEQYF

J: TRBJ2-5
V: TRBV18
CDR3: CASSPGELTQYF